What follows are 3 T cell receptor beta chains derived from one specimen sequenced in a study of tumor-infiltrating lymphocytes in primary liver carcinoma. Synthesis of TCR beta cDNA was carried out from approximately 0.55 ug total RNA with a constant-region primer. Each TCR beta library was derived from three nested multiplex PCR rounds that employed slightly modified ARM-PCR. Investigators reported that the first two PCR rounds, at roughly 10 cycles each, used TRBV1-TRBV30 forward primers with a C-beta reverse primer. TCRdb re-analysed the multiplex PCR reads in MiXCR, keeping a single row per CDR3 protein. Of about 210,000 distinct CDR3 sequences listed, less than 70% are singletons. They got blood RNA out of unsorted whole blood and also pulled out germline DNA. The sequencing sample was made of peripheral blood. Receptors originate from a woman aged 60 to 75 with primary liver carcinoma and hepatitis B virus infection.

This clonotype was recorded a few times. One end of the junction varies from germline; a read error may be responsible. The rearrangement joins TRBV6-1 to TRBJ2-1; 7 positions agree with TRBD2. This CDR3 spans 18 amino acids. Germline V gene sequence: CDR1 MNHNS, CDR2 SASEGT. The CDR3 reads CASSGGGGGKSSYNEQFF. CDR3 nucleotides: TGTGCCAGTAGTGGTGGGGGGGGAGGAAAGAGCTCCTACAATGAGCAGTTCTTC.

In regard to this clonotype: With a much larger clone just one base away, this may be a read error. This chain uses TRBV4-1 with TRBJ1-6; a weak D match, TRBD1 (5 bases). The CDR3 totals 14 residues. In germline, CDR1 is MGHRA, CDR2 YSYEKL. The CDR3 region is CASGQPDNNSPLHF. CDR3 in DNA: TGCGCCAGCGGCCAACCGGACAATAATTCACCCCTCCACTTT.

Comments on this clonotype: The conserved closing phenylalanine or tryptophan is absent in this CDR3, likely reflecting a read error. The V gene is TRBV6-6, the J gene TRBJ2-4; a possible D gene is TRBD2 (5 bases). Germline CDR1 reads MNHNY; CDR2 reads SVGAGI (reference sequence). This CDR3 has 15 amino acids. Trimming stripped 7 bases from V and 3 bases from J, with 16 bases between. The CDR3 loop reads CASKGSLEYKNIQYS. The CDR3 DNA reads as TGTGCCAGCAAAGGGAGTTTAGAGTACAAAAACATTCAGTACTCC.